These 21 T cell receptor beta chains share one sample of origin, sequenced in a study of cytomegalovirus exposure and HLA in healthy donors. This PCR relied on a set of 60 Vbeta primers and 13 Jbeta primers. Profiling relied on immunoSEQ multiplex PCR, and the TCRdb table lists in-frame clones only, not all of them. The sample has about 150,000 clones, about four fifths seen once; the top ten hold approximately 6%. Sequencing used PBMCs. These receptors originate from a man aged 25 to 45 in good health and CMV-seropositive.

The chain carries TRBV5-1 and TRBJ2-3, with D hard to call. V lost 5 bases, J lost 2 bases, and 9 bases lay in between. The germline V gene encodes CDR1 SGHRS and CDR2 YFSETQ. The CDR3 contains 13 residues. This CDR3 reads CASRHFYTDTQYF. The CDR3 DNA reads TGCGCCAGCAGGCACTTTTACACAGATACGCAGTATTTT.

The chain links TRBV7-9 to TRBJ1-5, with 7 nucleotides matching TRBD1. The germline V gene encodes CDR1 SEHNR and CDR2 FQNEAQ (reference sequence). The CDR3 contains 15 residues. V gave up 2 bases and J gave up 5 bases; unmatched junction bases: 6. As DNA, the CDR3 is TGTGCCAGCAGCTTAAACGACAGGGACCATCAGCCCCAGCATTTT. Its translation: CASSLNDRDHQPQHF.

The chain links TRBV7-9 to TRBJ2-7, with TRBD2 as a possible D gene (5 bases). V was pared by 5 bases and J by 0 bases, with 11 bases between. Germline V gene sequence: CDR1 SEHNR, CDR2 FQNEAQ (reference sequence). The length of the CDR3 is 14 residues. The CDR3 region is CASSAGLASYEQYF. In DNA form, the CDR3 reads TGTGCCAGCAGCGCCGGACTGGCCTCCTACGAGCAGTACTTC.

The J gene is TRBJ2-1, the V gene TRBV5-1; the match to TRBD1 covers 7 bases. The ends lost 4 bases at V and 9 bases at J; junction bases unmatched: 13. Germline V gene data show CDR1 as SGHRS and CDR2 as YFSETQ. CDR3 length: 15 amino acids. The CDR3 spells CASSNRDRSSGEQFF. The CDR3 DNA is TGCGCCAGCAGCAACCGGGACAGATCGTCGGGTGAGCAGTTCTTC.

The sample holds a few counts of this clone. The chain combines TRBV30 with TRBJ2-7; D is perhaps TRBD1 (5 bases). CDR3 length: 11 residues. Germline-derived CDR1 and CDR2 are GTSNPN and SVGIG (reference sequence). V was pared by 3 bases and J by 5 bases, with 8 bases between. CDR3 in DNA: TGTGCCTGGAGGACAGCCCACGAGCAGTACTTC. Translation: CAWRTAHEQYF.

This chain joins TRBV5-6 and TRBJ1-2; D gene ambiguous. Germline V gives CDR1 SGHDT, CDR2 YYEEEE. The ends were cut back, 3 bases at V and 1 base at J, with 7 bases in the middle. The CDR3 extends over 13 amino acids. This CDR3 is CASSWASNYGYTF. CDR3 sequence (DNA): TGTGCCAGCAGCTGGGCCAGTAACTATGGCTACACCTTC.

The chain joins TRBV7-8 to TRBJ2-7, with 8 positions matching TRBD2. The CDR3 length is 14 residues. Germline V CDR1 and CDR2: SGHVS, FQNEAQ. J gave up 5 bases and V 2 bases, and 5 bases lay outside the gene matches. The CDR3 nucleotides read TGTGCCAGCAGCTTAACCCCGGGGGGGGACGAGCAGTACTTC. This sequence encodes CASSLTPGGDEQYF.

The chain joins TRBV28 to TRBJ2-1; D ambiguous. Germline CDR1 reads MDHEN; CDR2 reads SYDVKM. The CDR3 length is 14 residues. V lost 1 base, J lost 4 bases, and 8 bases lay in between. DNA of the CDR3: TGTGCCAGCAGTTTATATCGCACTTACAATGAGCAGTTCTTC. It is translated as CASSLYRTYNEQFF.

This clone has just one count. The chain combines TRBV5-8 with TRBJ2-1; D may be TRBD1 (5 bases). Germline values: CDR1 SGHTS, CDR2 YDEGEE. The CDR3 runs to 13 residues. V lost 2 bases to trimming and J lost 8 bases, with 11 bases between them. CDR3 sequence: CASSFFGADEQFF. In nucleotides, the CDR3 is TGTGCCAGCAGCTTTTTTGGGGCGGATGAGCAGTTCTTC.

This clone was counted a single time. The rearrangement joins TRBV7-9 to TRBJ1-2; D not certain. The V end lost 6 bases, the J end lost 2 bases, and 16 bases lay between the germline ends. The CDR3 is 15 amino acids. Germline values: CDR1 SEHNR, CDR2 FQNEAQ (reference sequence). The CDR3: CASSGGGEQNYGYTF. The CDR3 DNA reads TGTGCCAGCAGTGGCGGCGGGGAGCAGAACTATGGCTACACCTTC.

This clone was picked up a small number of times. CDR3 in amino acids: CASSIGGGLRETQYF. CDR3 coding DNA: TGTGCCAGTAGTATAGGTGGGGGCCTTCGGGAGACCCAGTACTTC. The gene calls are TRBV19 and TRBJ2-5; D perhaps matches TRBD1 (6 bases). CDR3 size: 15 residues. Trimming cost V 1 base and J 5 bases, with 14 bases left between them. Germline V gene lookup returns CDR1 LNHDA and CDR2 SQIVND (reference sequence).

The J gene is TRBJ2-3, the V gene TRBV6-6, with TRBD2 matching over 9 bases. The germline gives CDR1 MNHNY, CDR2 SVGAGI (reference sequence). V shed 6 bases, J shed 1 base, and the junction held 2 bases outside the gene matches. The CDR3 covers 14 residues. The chain's CDR3 is CASRLAGGTDTQYF. DNA for the CDR3: TGTGCCAGCAGATTAGCGGGAGGCACAGATACGCAGTATTTT.

The chain recombines TRBV6-5 with TRBJ1-6; weak D call: TRBD1 (5 bases). Germline CDR1 MNHEY, CDR2 SVGAGI. The CDR3 length is 13 residues. With 2 bases removed from V and 13 bases from J, the gap between germline ends came to 12 bases. The CDR3 bases are TGTGCCAGCAGTTACGAGGAGGGGAGTCCCCTCCACTTT. Translation: CASSYEEGSPLHF.

This clone occurred a few times. The rearrangement uses TRBV5-4 and TRBJ2-5; possibly TRBD1 for D (5 bases). The length of the CDR3 is 14 residues. Germline CDR1 reads SGHNT; CDR2 reads YYREEE (reference sequence). V shed 1 base and J shed 1 base, with 8 bases lying between them. The CDR3 nucleotides are TGTGCCAGCAGCTTGCAGGGCCTCCAAGAGACCCAGTACTTC. This translates into CASSLQGLQETQYF. Drawing the rest from reference TRBV5-4 and TRBJ2-5, the complete variable domain is ETGVTQSPTHLIKTRGQQVTLRCSSQSGHNTVSWYQQALGQGPQFIFQYYREEENGRGNFPPRFSGLQFPNYSSELNVNALELDDSALYLCASSLQGLQETQYFGPGTRLLVL.

The gene calls are TRBV7-9 and TRBJ1-1; 7 nucleotides line up with TRBD1. The germline V gene has CDR1 SEHNR and CDR2 FQNEAQ (reference sequence). The CDR3 has 15 residues. V shed 5 bases, J shed 2 bases, and the junction held 8 bases outside the gene matches. The CDR3: CASSLGDRENTEAFF. CDR3 sequence (DNA): TGTGCCAGCAGCCTGGGCGACAGGGAAAACACTGAAGCTTTCTTT.

This chain connects TRBV6-1 to TRBJ1-5; 7 nucleotides match TRBD1. The length of the CDR3 is 14 residues. Germline assignment: CDR1 MNHNS and CDR2 SASEGT. Losses at the gene ends were 6 bases for V and 8 bases for J; bases not matched to a gene: 10. CDR3 region: CASRKSGQYEPQHF. In nucleotides, the CDR3 is TGTGCCAGCAGAAAATCGGGACAGTACGAGCCCCAGCATTTT.

The chain is built from TRBV6-5 and TRBJ1-2, with no clear D. The CDR3 consists of 16 residues. V shed 4 bases and J shed 0 bases, with 15 bases lying between them. Germline CDR1 MNHEY, CDR2 SVGAGI. The CDR3 protein is CASSSDAGSTNYGYTF. In DNA, the CDR3 is TGTGCCAGCAGTTCCGACGCCGGGAGCACTAACTATGGCTACACCTTC.

Comment on this clone: Other DNA sequences in the same sample also yield this CDR3. The rearrangement links TRBV7-6 to TRBJ1-1, with D unclear. With 5 bases removed from V and 1 base from J, the gap between germline ends came to 11 bases. CDR1 is SGHVS, CDR2 FNYEAQ, per germline. The CDR3 consists of 14 residues. Here the CDR3 DNA reads TGTGCCAGCAGCCCCCTTGGAGGGAACACTGAAGCTTTCTTT. Protein sequence: CASSPLGGNTEAFF.

V is TRBV19 and J is TRBJ2-3, with D perhaps TRBD2 (6 bases). Germline values: CDR1 LNHDA, CDR2 SQIVND (reference sequence). CDR3 length equals 15 residues. Trimming stripped 3 bases from V and 4 bases from J, with 14 bases between. CDR3 residues: CASSMTSLKADTQYF. For the CDR3, the DNA is TGTGCCAGTAGTATGACTAGTCTAAAGGCAGATACGCAGTATTTT.

The V call is TRBV2, the J call TRBJ2-1; 8 bases map to TRBD1. The CDR3 covers 15 residues. Germline V gene sequence: CDR1 SNHLY, CDR2 FYNNEI. The J segment lost 2 bases and the V segment lost 7 bases, leaving 7 bases of the junction unmatched. The CDR3 nucleotides are TGTGCCAGCACCCCGGACAGGGACGCCTACAATGAGCAGTTCTTC. This encodes CASTPDRDAYNEQFF.

This clone was detected once. The rearrangement joins TRBV27 to TRBJ1-2, with a possible D match to TRBD1 (6 bases). Germline loops: CDR1 MNHEY, CDR2 SMNVEV (reference sequence). The V end was cut by 6 bases, the J end by 3 bases, with 17 bases between. This CDR3 region has 15 residues. The CDR3 loop is CASSPRGRGDYGYTF. The DNA for the CDR3 is TGTGCCAGCAGCCCCAGGGGCAGAGGGGACTATGGCTACACCTTC.